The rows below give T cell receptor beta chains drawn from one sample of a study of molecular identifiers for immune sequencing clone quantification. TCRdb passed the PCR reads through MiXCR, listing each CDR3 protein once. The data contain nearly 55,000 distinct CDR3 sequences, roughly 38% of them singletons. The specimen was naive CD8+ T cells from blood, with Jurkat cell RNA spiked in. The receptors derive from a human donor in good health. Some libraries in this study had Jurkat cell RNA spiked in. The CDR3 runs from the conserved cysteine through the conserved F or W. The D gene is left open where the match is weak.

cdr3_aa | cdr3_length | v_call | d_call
CATSVSSGANVLTF | 14 | TRBV24-1 | .
CASSVEGAENYGYTF | 15 | TRBV9 | .
CASSPGSHEQYF | 12 | TRBV7-2 | .
CASSPLLAGSYNEQFF | 16 | TRBV4-3 | .
CASSLAGVEDTQYF | 14 | TRBV6-2/TRBV6-3 | TRBD2
CASSPTSGSQETQYF | 15 | TRBV7-6 | TRBD2
CASRSRSYEQYF | 12 | TRBV6-2/TRBV6-3 | .
CASSLFQGAYEQYF | 14 | TRBV5-1 | TRBD1
CASSLRPGQAYEQYF | 15 | TRBV5-1 | TRBD1
CASSLDRGNEQYF | 13 | TRBV7-2 | .
CASSYSGTSGRIIYEQYF | 18 | TRBV6-5 | TRBD2
CATSRTDPNEELFF | 14 | TRBV15 | .
CASSSGPPSTDTQYF | 15 | TRBV7-9 | .
CASSTLAGCNEQFF | 14 | TRBV6-4 | TRBD2
CASSQTHSAQYEQYF | 15 | TRBV4-3 | .
CASSYLISSRDTGELFF | 17 | TRBV6-2/TRBV6-3 | .
CASSRTGGQSGNTIYF | 16 | TRBV7-9 | TRBD1
CASSLVLSWHGAYNEQFF | 18 | TRBV7-9 | .
CASSQFSDNTGELFF | 15 | TRBV3-1 | .
CASSQGHRVPNQPQHF | 16 | TRBV4-1 | .
CASSQDDQETQYF | 13 | TRBV4-2 | .
CASSAMDGSVNSPLHF | 16 | TRBV28 | .
CASSVGRVTDTQYF | 14 | TRBV9 | .
CASSPWTRSYEQYF | 14 | TRBV14 | .
CASSYSRTGLDTDTQYF | 17 | TRBV6-6 | TRBD1
CASKLQGRETQYF | 13 | TRBV6-2/TRBV6-3 | .
CAARGLAKSAYEQYF | 15 | TRBV2 | TRBD2
CAGRIGYTGTEAFF | 14 | TRBV28 | .
CASSPSQGGTDTQYF | 15 | TRBV4-1 | .
CASSEGSEQYF | 11 | TRBV10-2 | .
CASSRKLDTDTQYF | 14 | TRBV6-2/TRBV6-3 | .
CASSYSGSKDTQYF | 14 | TRBV6-5 | TRBD2
CASSLSPAGEQYF | 13 | TRBV27 | .
CASSQDRDTPLIEQFF | 16 | TRBV4-2 | .
CASTSGLYSNQPQHF | 15 | TRBV10-2 | .
CASSLTLAGAGTDTQYF | 17 | TRBV28 | TRBD2
CASSTRGLREDYEQYF | 16 | TRBV6-6 | TRBD2
CASSYTSGQDEQFF | 14 | TRBV6-2/TRBV6-3 | TRBD2
CASSSLAGGVKETQYF | 16 | TRBV5-1 | TRBD2
CASSFGLAGGLETQYF | 16 | TRBV11-2 | TRBD2
CASSYATTGELFF | 13 | TRBV6-5 | .
CASRILGDTGELFF | 14 | TRBV28 | .
CASKTGTEMYEQYF | 14 | TRBV27 | TRBD1
CASNRGRNERFF | 12 | TRBV12-3/TRBV12-4 | .
CASSPGTGPYGQYF | 14 | TRBV4-3 | TRBD1
CASSSPETRQANYGYTF | 17 | TRBV13 | .
CASSASWTPFEQYF | 14 | TRBV7-9 | .
CASSEPLRGGMNTEAFF | 17 | TRBV2 | .
CSGRDTLEQYF | 11 | TRBV29-1 | .
CASRGGETLSGANVLTF | 17 | TRBV4-3 | TRBD2
CASNLGTGTDTQYF | 14 | TRBV6-5 | TRBD1
CAIRHPSSGANVLTF | 15 | TRBV10-3 | .
CASSPVLANTGELFF | 15 | TRBV6-5 | .
CASTAPPGSGRAGLYNEQFF | 20 | TRBV28 | TRBD2
CASSQEGLAAGETQYF | 16 | TRBV3-1 | TRBD2
CASHGATSTDTQYF | 14 | TRBV6-2/TRBV6-3 | .
CASSRGAPQYF | 11 | TRBV28 | .
CASRGLADDNEQFF | 14 | TRBV27 | TRBD2
CASSQWLAGDTGELFF | 16 | TRBV3-1 | TRBD2